What follows are 13 T cell receptor beta chains derived from one specimen sequenced in a study of human T cells and chemical hapten exposure. TCRdb passed the RACE reads through MiXCR, listing each CDR3 protein once. The sample shows roughly 180,000 distinct CDR3 sequences, roughly 15% of them seen only once. The time point denotes: patch test 1, 2 weeks after DPC sensitization. The treatment was: therapeutic diphenylcyclopropenone sensitization with weekly scalp DPC. Sequences were derived from whole blood, sampled in connection with sensitization to the hapten diphenylcyclopropenone (DPC). These receptors all stem from a woman in her twenties or thirties with alopecia areata. Some clones in this sample may be carry-over from other donors' samples.

This clonotype was detected a few times. CDR3 coding DNA: TGCGCCAGCAGCCAAGATTTAAGTGGCGCTGGGGCCAACGTCCTGACTTTC. Its protein product is CASSQDLSGAGANVLTF. This sequence joins TRBV4-1 and TRBJ2-6; D remains unclear. Trimming pared 0 bases from V and 2 bases from J, leaving 11 bases between. In germline, CDR1 is MGHRA, CDR2 YSYEKL. The CDR3 has 17 amino acids.

The gene calls are TRBV6-2 or TRBV6-3 and TRBJ1-4; 10 bases align to TRBD1. Germline V gene sequence: CDR1 MNHEY, CDR2 SVGEGT. V lost 6 bases to trimming and J lost 6 bases; unmatched junction nucleotides: 1. The CDR3 spans 13 residues. The CDR3 DNA reads as TGTGCCAGCAGAGGGACAGGGGATGAAAAACTGTTTTTT. Protein: CASRGTGDEKLFF.

This sequence joins TRBV7-2 and TRBJ2-7; D is unclear. V lost 0 bases and J 2 bases, leaving 14 bases between the germline ends. The CDR3 consists of 16 residues. Germline V gene sequence: CDR1 SGHTA, CDR2 FQGNSA. CDR3 loop: CASSLAGPMAPYEQYF. For the CDR3, the DNA is TGTGCCAGCAGCTTAGCTGGCCCCATGGCGCCCTACGAGCAGTACTTC.

V and J are TRBV6-2 or TRBV6-3 and TRBJ2-3, with 9 bases matching TRBD2. Germline lookup yields CDR1 MNHEY and CDR2 SVGEGT. V was pared by 9 bases and J by 2 bases, with 3 bases of the junction left unmatched. This CDR3 has 13 amino acids. The CDR3 region has the DNA TGTGCCAGTAGACTAGCGGCCACAGATACGCAGTATTTT. Translated: CASRLAATDTQYF.

This clonotype was counted ten times or more. The chain has TRBV28 and TRBJ1-1; D unresolved. The CDR3 has 12 amino acids. Germline assignment: CDR1 MDHEN and CDR2 SYDVKM. Trimming removed 1 base at V and 3 bases at J, with 3 bases between. The CDR3 DNA is TGTGCCAGCAGTTTATTGGACACTGAAGCTTTCTTT. Translation gives CASSLLDTEAFF.

This clonotype was detected once. This chain uses TRBV24-1 with TRBJ2-1; weak D call: TRBD1 (6 bases). This CDR3 contains 17 residues. Germline CDR1 reads KGHDR; CDR2 reads SFDVKD. The V end was cut by 5 bases, the J end by 4 bases, with 20 bases between. This chain's CDR3 is CATSVSPGAGPYNEQFF. CDR3 DNA: TGTGCCACCAGTGTCTCCCCAGGGGCCGGACCATACAATGAGCAGTTCTTC.

This clonotype was counted between two and nine times. The chain couples TRBV29-1 to TRBJ2-2; unclear D gene. This CDR3 is 14 amino acids long. The germline CDR1 and CDR2 sequences are SQVTM and ANQGSEA. Trimming pared 6 bases from V and 1 base from J, leaving 12 bases between. The CDR3 region is CSVSYSVNTGELFF. The CDR3 DNA is TGCAGCGTGTCCTACTCGGTGAACACCGGGGAGCTGTTTTTT.

V is TRBV28 and J is TRBJ2-1; 8 bases fit TRBD1. J was trimmed by 4 bases and V by 5 bases; bases with no gene match: 7. This CDR3 is 15 amino acids long. Per the germline V gene, CDR1 is MDHEN and CDR2 is SYDVKM. For the CDR3, the DNA is TGTGCCAGCAGTCCCCCGGACAGGGTTTACAATGAGCAGTTCTTC. It translates to CASSPPDRVYNEQFF.

The sample holds many counts of this clonotype. The V and J genes are TRBV7-6 and TRBJ1-4; D unresolved. V was clipped by 1 base and J by 0 bases, with 9 bases between them. The CDR3 is made up of 16 amino acids. Looked up from germline, CDR1 is SGHVS and CDR2 is FNYEAQ. The CDR3: CASSLGGVATNEKLFF. For the CDR3, the DNA is TGTGCCAGCAGCTTAGGTGGGGTCGCAACTAATGAAAAACTGTTTTTT.

V usage is TRBV25-1 and J usage is TRBJ1-1; 7 nucleotides line up with TRBD1. Trimming cost V 4 bases and J 4 bases; bases outside gene matches: 12. This CDR3 comprises 16 residues. Germline CDR1 and CDR2: MGHDK and SYGVNS. The DNA for the CDR3 is TGTGCCAGCAGTGGGGCAGGGGGGCGCGGGGCCACTGAAGCTTTCTTT. As protein: CASSGAGGRGATEAFF.

The V call is TRBV5-4, the J call TRBJ2-1; TRBD2 matches at 7 bases. The V gene end was trimmed by 3 bases and the J gene end by 0 bases; junction bases not matched to a gene: 6. CDR3 length: 16 amino acids. Germline loops: CDR1 SGHNT, CDR2 YYREEE (reference sequence). This chain's CDR3 is CASSSGGSPSYNEQFF. The CDR3 DNA is TGTGCCAGCAGCTCGGGAGGTAGTCCCTCCTACAATGAGCAGTTCTTC.

This clonotype was seen only a few times. The chain joins TRBV28 to TRBJ1-1; a possible D gene is TRBD1 (5 bases). This CDR3 spans 10 amino acids. The germline V gene encodes CDR1 MDHEN and CDR2 SYDVKM. Trimming left V 8 bases short and J 11 bases short, with 12 bases between. As DNA, the CDR3 is TGTGCCAGCGCCCTGGGGCGTGCTTTCTTT. This encodes CASALGRAFF.

The CDR3 reads CASSKWTSAYEQYF. CDR3 coding DNA: TGTGCCAGCAGCAAGTGGACTAGCGCGTACGAGCAGTACTTC. The rearrangement uses TRBV5-4 and TRBJ2-7; 9 bases fit TRBD2. Losses at the gene ends were 4 bases for V and 4 bases for J; bases not matched to a gene: 6. The germline V gene has CDR1 SGHNT and CDR2 YYREEE (reference sequence). The CDR3 consists of 14 residues.